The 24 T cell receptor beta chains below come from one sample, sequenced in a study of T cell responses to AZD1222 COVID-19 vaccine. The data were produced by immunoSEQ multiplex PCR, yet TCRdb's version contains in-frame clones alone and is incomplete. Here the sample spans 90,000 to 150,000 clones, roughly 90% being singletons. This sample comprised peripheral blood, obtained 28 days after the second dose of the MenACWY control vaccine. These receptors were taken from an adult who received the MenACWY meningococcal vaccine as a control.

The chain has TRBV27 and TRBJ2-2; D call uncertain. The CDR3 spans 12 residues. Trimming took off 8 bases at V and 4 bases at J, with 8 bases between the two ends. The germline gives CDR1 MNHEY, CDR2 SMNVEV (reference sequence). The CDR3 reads CASGISTGELFF. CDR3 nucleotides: TGTGCCAGCGGCATAAGCACCGGGGAGCTGTTTTTT.

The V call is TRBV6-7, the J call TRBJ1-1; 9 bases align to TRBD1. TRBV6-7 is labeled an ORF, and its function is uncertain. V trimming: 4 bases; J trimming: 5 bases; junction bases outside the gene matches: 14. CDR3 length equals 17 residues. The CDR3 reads CASSCDGTGFPGTEAFF. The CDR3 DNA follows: TGTGCCAGCAGTTGTGATGGGACAGGGTTTCCTGGGACTGAAGCTTTCTTT.

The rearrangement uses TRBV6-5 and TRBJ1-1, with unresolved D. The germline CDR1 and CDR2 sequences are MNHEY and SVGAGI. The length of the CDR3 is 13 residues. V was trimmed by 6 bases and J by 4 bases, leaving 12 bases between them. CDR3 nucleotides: TGTGCCAGCAGAGCTACCGGGTCCACTGAAGCTTTCTTT. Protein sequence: CASRATGSTEAFF.

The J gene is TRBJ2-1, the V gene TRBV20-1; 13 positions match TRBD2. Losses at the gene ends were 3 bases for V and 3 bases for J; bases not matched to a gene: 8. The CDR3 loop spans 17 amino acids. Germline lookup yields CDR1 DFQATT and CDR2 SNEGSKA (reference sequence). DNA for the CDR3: TGCAGTGCTAGTGGGGGGACTAGCGGGGTTTTCTACAATGAGCAGTTCTTC. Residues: CSASGGTSGVFYNEQFF.

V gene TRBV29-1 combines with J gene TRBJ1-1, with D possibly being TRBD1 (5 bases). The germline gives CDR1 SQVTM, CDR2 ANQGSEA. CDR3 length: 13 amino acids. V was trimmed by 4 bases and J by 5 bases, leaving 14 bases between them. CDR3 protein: CSVAPQGGTEAFF. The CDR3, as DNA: TGCAGCGTTGCCCCCCAGGGTGGGACTGAAGCTTTCTTT.

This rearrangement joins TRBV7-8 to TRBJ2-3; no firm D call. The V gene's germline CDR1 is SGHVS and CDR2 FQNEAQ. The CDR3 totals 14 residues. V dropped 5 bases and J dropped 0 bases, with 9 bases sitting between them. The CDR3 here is CASSQTWSTDTQYF. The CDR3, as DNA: TGTGCCAGCAGCCAAACGTGGAGCACAGATACGCAGTATTTT.

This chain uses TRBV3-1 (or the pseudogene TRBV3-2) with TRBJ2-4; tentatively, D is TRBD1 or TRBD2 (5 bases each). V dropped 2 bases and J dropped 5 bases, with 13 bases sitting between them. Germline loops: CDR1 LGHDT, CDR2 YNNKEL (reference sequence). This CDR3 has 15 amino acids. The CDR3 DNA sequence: TGTGCCAGCAGCCAACGCCTAGGGACGGAAAACATTCAGTACTTC. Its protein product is CASSQRLGTENIQYF.

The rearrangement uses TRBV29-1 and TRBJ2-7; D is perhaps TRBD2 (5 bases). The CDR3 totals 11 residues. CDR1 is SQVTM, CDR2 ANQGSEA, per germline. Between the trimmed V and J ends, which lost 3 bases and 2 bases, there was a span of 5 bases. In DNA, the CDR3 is TGCAGCGTTGAGAGGGCCTACGAGCAGTACTTC. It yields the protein CSVERAYEQYF.

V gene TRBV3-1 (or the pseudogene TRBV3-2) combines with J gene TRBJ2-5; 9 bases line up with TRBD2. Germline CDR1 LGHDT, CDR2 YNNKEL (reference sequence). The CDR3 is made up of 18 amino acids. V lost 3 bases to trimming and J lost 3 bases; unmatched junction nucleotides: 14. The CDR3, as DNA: TGTGCCAGCAGCCAGGGGCTAGCGGGGATAGGACAGGAAGAGACCCAGTACTTC. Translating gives CASSQGLAGIGQEETQYF.

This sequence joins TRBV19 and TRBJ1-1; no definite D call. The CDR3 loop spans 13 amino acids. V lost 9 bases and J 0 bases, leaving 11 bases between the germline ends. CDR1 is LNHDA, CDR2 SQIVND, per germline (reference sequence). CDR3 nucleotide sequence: TGTGCCAGCGCACCACATATGAACACTGAAGCTTTCTTT. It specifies CASAPHMNTEAFF.

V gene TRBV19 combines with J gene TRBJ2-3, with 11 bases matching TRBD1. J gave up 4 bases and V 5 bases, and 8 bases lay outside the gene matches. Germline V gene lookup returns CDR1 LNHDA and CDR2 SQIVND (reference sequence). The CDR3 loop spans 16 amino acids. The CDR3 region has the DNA TGTGCCAGTAGTTCCCTACCGGGACAGGGGGCAGATACGCAGTATTTT. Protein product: CASSSLPGQGADTQYF.

CDR3 bases: TGTGCCAGTAGTATAGGATTTTGGGCGCGGATTAGCAATCAGCCCCAGCATTTT. It yields the protein CASSIGFWARISNQPQHF. The chain links TRBV19 to TRBJ1-5, with D uncertain. The CDR3 covers 18 residues. With 1 base removed from V and 0 bases from J, the gap between germline ends came to 16 bases. Germline V CDR1 and CDR2: LNHDA, SQIVND (reference sequence).

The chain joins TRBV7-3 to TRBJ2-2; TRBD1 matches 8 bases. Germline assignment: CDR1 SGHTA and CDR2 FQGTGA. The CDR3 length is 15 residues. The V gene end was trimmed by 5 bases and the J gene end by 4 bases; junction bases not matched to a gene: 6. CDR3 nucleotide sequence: TGTGCCAGCAGCCCCTCCACAGGGGGCACCGGGGAGCTGTTTTTT. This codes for CASSPSTGGTGELFF.

This chain's CDR3 is CATSRVIGTENTGELFF. In nucleotides, the CDR3 is TGTGCCACCAGCAGAGTCATAGGGACGGAGAACACCGGGGAGCTGTTTTTT. The rearrangement links TRBV15 to TRBJ2-2; tentatively, D is TRBD1 or TRBD2 (5 bases each). Between the trimmed V and J ends, which lost 1 base and 1 base, there was a span of 13 bases. The CDR3 runs 17 residues. Per the germline V gene, CDR1 is LNHNV and CDR2 is YYDKDF (reference sequence).

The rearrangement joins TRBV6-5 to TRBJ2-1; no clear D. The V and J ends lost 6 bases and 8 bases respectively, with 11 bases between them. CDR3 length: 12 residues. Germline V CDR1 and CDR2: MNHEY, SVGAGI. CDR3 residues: CASSPSGYEQFF. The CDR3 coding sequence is TGTGCCAGCAGCCCCAGTGGATATGAGCAGTTCTTC.

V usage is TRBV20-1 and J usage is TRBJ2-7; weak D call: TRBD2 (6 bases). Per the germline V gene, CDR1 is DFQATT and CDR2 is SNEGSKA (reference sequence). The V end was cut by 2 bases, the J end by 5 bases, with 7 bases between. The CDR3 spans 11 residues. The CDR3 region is CSARRGDEQYV. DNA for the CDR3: TGCAGTGCTAGACGCGGGGACGAGCAGTACGTC.

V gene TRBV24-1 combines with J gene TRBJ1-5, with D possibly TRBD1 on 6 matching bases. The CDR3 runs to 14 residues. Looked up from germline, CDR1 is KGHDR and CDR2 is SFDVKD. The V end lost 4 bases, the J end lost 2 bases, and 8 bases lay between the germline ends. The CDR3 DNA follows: TGTGCCACCAGTGAGGGGGGCGGCAATCAGCCCCAGCATTTT. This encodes CATSEGGGNQPQHF.

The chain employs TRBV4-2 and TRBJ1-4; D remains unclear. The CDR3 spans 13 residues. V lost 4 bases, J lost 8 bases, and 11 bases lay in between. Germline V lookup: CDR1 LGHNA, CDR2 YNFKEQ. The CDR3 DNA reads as TGTGCCAGCAGCCCGAGGCCGGGGGAAAAACTGTTTTTT. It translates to CASSPRPGEKLFF.

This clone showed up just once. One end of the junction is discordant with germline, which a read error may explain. The CDR3 region is CASSDGVSGSTIYF. The CDR3 nucleotides read TGTGCCAGCAGTGATGGGGTCTCTGGAAGCACCATATATTTT. V is TRBV2 and J is TRBJ1-3; D not resolved. The germline gives CDR1 SNHLY, CDR2 FYNNEI. The CDR3 is made up of 14 amino acids. The full variable domain, completed using reference TRBV2 and TRBJ1-3, is EPEVTQTPSHQVTQMGQEVILRCVPISNHLYFYWYRQILGQKVEFLVSFYNNEISEKSEIFDDQFSVERPDGSNFTLKIRSTKLEDSAMYFCASSDGVSGSTIYFGEGSWLTVV.

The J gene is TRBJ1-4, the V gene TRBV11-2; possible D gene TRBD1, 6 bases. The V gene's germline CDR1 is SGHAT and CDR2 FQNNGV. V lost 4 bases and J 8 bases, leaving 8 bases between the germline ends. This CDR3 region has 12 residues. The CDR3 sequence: CASSSQGEKLFF. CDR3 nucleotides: TGTGCCAGCAGCTCCCAGGGGGAAAAACTGTTTTTT.

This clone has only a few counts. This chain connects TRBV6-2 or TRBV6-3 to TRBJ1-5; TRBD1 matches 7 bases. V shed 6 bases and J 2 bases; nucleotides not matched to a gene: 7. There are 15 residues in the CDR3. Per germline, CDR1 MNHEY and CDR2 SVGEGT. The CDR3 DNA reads TGTGCCAGCAGCCAAGGGGGCGGTGGCAATCAGCCCCAGCATTTT. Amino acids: CASSQGGGGNQPQHF.

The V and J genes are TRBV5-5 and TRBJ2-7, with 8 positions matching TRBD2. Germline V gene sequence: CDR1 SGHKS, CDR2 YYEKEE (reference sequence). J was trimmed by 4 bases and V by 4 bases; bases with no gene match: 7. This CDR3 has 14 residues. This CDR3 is CASSISGISYEQYF. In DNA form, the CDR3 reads TGTGCCAGCAGCATTAGCGGGATTTCTTACGAGCAGTACTTC.

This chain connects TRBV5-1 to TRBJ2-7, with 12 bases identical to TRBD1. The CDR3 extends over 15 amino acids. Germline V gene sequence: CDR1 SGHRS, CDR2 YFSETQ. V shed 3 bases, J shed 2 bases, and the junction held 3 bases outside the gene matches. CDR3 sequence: CASSSRDRGPYEQYF. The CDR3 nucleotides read TGCGCCAGCAGCTCCCGGGACAGGGGGCCCTACGAGCAGTACTTC.

The CDR3 sequence: CASSADYRGQGQPQHF. For the CDR3, the DNA is TGTGCCAGCAGTGCCGATTACAGGGGGCAGGGTCAGCCCCAGCATTTT. The chain uses TRBV28 and TRBJ1-5; TRBD1 matches 9 bases. The CDR3 has 16 amino acids. The trim removed 5 bases at V and 6 bases at J, leaving 11 bases unmatched. CDR1 is MDHEN, CDR2 SYDVKM, per germline.